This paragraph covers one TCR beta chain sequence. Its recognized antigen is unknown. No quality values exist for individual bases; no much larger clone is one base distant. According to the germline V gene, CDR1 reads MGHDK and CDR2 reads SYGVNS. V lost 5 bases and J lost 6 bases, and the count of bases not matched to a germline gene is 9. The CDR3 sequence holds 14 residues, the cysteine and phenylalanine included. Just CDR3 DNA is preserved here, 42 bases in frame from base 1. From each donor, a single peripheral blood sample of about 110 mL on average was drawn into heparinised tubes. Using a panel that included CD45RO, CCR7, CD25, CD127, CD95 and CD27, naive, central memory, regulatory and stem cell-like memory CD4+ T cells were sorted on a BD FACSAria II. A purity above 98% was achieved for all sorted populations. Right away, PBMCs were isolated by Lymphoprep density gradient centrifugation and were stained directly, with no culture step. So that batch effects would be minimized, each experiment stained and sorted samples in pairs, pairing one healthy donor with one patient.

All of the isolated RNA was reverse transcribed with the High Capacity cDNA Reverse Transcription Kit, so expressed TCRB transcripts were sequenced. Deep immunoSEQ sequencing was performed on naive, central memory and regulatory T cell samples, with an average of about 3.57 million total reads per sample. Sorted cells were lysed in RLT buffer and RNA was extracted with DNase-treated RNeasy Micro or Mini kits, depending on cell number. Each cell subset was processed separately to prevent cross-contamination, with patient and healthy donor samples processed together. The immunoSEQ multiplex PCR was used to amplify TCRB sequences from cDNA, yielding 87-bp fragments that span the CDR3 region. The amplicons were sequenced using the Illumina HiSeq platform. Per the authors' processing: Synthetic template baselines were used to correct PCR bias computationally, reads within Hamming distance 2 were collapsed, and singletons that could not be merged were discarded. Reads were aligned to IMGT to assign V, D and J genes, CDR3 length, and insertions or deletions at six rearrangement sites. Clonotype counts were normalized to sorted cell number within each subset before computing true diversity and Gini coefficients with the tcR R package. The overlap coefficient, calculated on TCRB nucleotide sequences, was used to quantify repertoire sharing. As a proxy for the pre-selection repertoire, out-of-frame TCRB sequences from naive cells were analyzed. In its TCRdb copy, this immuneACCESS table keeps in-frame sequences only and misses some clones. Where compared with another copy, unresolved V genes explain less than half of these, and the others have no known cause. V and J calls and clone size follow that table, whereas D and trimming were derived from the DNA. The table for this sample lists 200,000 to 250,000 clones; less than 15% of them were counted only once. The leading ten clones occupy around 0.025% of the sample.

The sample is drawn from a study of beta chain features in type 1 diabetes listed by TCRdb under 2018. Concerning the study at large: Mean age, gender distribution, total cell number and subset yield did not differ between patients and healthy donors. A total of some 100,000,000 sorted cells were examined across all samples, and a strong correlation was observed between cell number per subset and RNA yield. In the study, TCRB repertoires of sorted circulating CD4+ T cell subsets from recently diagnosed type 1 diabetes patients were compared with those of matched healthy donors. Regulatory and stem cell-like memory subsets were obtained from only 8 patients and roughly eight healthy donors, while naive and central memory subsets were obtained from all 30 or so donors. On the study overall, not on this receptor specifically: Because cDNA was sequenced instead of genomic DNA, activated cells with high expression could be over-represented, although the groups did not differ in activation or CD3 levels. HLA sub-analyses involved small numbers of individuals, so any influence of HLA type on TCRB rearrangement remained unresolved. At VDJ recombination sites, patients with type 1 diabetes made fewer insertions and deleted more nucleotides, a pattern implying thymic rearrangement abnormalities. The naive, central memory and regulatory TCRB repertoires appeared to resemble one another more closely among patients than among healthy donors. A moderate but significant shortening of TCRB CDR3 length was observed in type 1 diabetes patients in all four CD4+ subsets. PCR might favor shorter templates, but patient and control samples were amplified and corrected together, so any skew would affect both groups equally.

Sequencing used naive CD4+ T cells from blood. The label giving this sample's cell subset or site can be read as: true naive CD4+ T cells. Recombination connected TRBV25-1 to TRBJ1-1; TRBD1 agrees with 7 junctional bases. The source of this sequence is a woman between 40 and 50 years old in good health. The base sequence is TGTGCCAGCAGTCCTCCGGGACAGAAGGCTGAAGCTTTCTTT. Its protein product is CASSPPGQKAEAFF.